These 6 T cell receptor beta chains came from one sample sequenced in a study of blood T cell repertoires in COVID-19. Data came from immunoSEQ multiplex PCR; TCRdb stores just in-frame clones and leaves some out. The data hold around 150,000 clones, with just under 95% observed a single time. The sequencing input was peripheral blood. These receptors originate from a woman in her fifties or sixties with acute or convalescent COVID-19.

The J gene is TRBJ2-7, the V gene TRBV28; 12 positions agree with TRBD2. CDR1 MDHEN and CDR2 SYDVKM come from the germline V gene. This CDR3 is 18 amino acids long. J was trimmed by 6 bases and V by 6 bases; bases with no gene match: 18. The CDR3 loop is CASRTEELRTSGNGEQYF. CDR3 DNA: TGTGCCAGCAGAACAGAGGAGCTCCGGACTAGCGGGAATGGCGAGCAGTACTTC.

V gene TRBV18 combines with J gene TRBJ2-1; 9 bases map to TRBD2. The germline gives CDR1 KGHSH, CDR2 LQKENI. The CDR3 length is 13 residues. V shed 6 bases, J shed 9 bases, and the junction held 6 bases outside the gene matches. For the CDR3, the DNA is TGTGCCAGCTCCCCGACTAGCGGCCTTGAGCAGTTCTTC. Its protein is CASSPTSGLEQFF.

V usage is TRBV28 and J usage is TRBJ2-5; possible D gene TRBD2, 6 bases. Germline V gene lookup returns CDR1 MDHEN and CDR2 SYDVKM. The CDR3 is made up of 13 amino acids. Trimming left V 9 bases short and J 5 bases short, with 16 bases between. The CDR3 reads CASHGGLGETQYF. The CDR3 bases are TGTGCCAGTCATGGGGGACTCGGGGAGACCCAGTACTTC.

In its sample, this clone was seen many times. The rearrangement joins TRBV18 to TRBJ1-2; tentatively, D is TRBD1 (6 bases). V was cut by 6 bases and J by 8 bases, with 16 bases left in between. The CDR3 spans 13 residues. Looked up from germline, CDR1 is KGHSH and CDR2 is LQKENI. CDR3 in DNA: TGTGCCAGCTCTCTGGACAGTCACCGGGGCTACACCTTC. Translating it yields CASSLDSHRGYTF.

V and J are TRBV28 and TRBJ1-1; D possibly corresponds to TRBD1 (5 bases). There are 14 residues in the CDR3. V was clipped by 4 bases and J by 1 base, with 10 bases between them. Germline V gene sequence: CDR1 MDHEN, CDR2 SYDVKM. The CDR3 protein is CASSSLGENTEAFF. CDR3 DNA sequence: TGTGCCAGCAGTTCCCTAGGGGAGAACACTGAAGCTTTCTTT.

The chain uses TRBV20-1 and TRBJ2-1; the match to TRBD2 covers 13 bases. Germline V gene sequence: CDR1 DFQATT, CDR2 SNEGSKA (reference sequence). The CDR3 covers 18 residues. The junction had 8 bases not matched to a gene; V was cut back by 3 bases and J by 0 bases. The CDR3, as DNA: TGCAGTGCTAGTGCCGGGACTAGCGGGATGAGCTCCTACAATGAGCAGTTCTTC. Protein product: CSASAGTSGMSSYNEQFF.